Below, 2 T cell receptor beta chains from the same sample are listed, as sequenced in a study of Tregs in tolerant kidney transplant recipients. Recipients received nonmyeloablative bone marrow transplants from related graft donors, with transient mixed chimerism. Generated by immunoSEQ multiplex PCR, the TCRdb table keeps only in-frame clones and is missing some. Its clone listing holds over 14,000 clones. Here the sequenced sample was CD4+ T cells from blood (PBMCs), taken 12 months after the transplant. These TCRs come from a human patient who received a combined kidney and bone marrow transplant. Some T cells here may be from the graft donor.

Turning to this clone: The read halts 3 residues ahead of the CDR3 end, with the missing end drawn from the germline J gene. The genes are TRBV7-9 and TRBJ1-6; possibly TRBD1 for D (5 bases). The CDR3 consists of 14 residues. Germline CDR1 is SEHNR and CDR2 is FQNEAQ (reference sequence). V dropped 3 bases and J dropped 7 bases, with 10 bases sitting between them. The CDR3 sequence is CASSLREGNSPLHF. The covered CDR3 bases are TGTGCCAGCAGCTTGAGGGAGGGGAATTCACCC.

In regard to this clone: Read data end 3 residues before the CDR3 end; the end is taken from the germline J gene. The chain couples TRBV20-1 to TRBJ2-1; the match to TRBD2 covers 10 bases. J lost 5 bases, V lost 3 bases, and 7 bases had no gene match. CDR1 and CDR2 (germline): DFQATT, SNEGSKA (reference sequence). The CDR3 runs 15 residues. Incomplete CDR3 DNA: TGCAGTGCTAGGTCCAGCGGGAGGGCGAACAATGAG. As protein: CSARSSGRANNE. The complete CDR3 sequence is CSARSSGRANNEQFF.